This TCR beta chain was obtained from a study of T cell repertoires in cytomegalovirus infection. Study in general: Through public TCR beta signatures, both CMV infection and matching HLA type were indicated. Study-wide results and caveats: In two of eight donors, the top clonotype was HLA-C-restricted CMV-specific.

TCRdb reprocessed the reads via MiXCR and lists one record per CDR3 protein. The sample contains 300,000 or so distinct CDR3 sequences, around 9.1% of which appear only once. V was clipped by 3 bases and J by 1 base, with 11 bases between them. CDR1 and CDR2 (germline): KGHSH, LQKENI. The CDR3 has 15 residues. This clonotype was detected many times. What it binds is not known. The rearrangement joins TRBV18 to TRBJ2-3; possibly TRBD1 for D (5 bases). The clonotype originates from a human donor in good health (CMV status not recorded). Some clones in this sample may be carry-over from other donors' samples. Sequencing was performed on PBMCs. This CDR3 is CASSPAGWGTDTQYF. The CDR3 region has the DNA TGTGCCAGCTCACCCGCAGGGTGGGGCACAGATACGCAGTATTTT.